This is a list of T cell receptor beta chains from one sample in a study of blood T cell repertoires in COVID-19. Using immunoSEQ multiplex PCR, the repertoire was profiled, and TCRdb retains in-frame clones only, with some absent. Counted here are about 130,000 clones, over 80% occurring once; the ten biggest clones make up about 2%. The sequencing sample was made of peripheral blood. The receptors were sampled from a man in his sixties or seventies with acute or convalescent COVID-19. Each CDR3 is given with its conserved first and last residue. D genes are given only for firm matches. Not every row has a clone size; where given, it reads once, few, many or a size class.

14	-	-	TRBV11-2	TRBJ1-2	TGTGCCAGCAGCTCGGGGACAAATAACTATGGCTACACCTTC	CASSSGTNNYGYTF
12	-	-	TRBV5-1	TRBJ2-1	TGCGCCAGCAGCGGTACCGGCAATGAGCAGTTCTTC	CASSGTGNEQFF
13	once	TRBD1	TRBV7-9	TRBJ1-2	TGTGCCAGCACCCCACAGGGGGCTGGTGGCTACACCTTC	CASTPQGAGGYTF
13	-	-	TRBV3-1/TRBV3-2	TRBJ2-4	TGTGCCAGCAGCAGAACATCCAAAAACATTCAGTACTTC	CASSRTSKNIQYF
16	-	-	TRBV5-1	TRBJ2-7	TGCGCCAGCAGCTATGGCCCTGGACACCGAAGCTACGAGCAGTACTTC	CASSYGPGHRSYEQYF
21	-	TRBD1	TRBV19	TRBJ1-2	TGTGCCAGTAGGCCGACCGGGACAGGGGCCGCCAGAAGGGGCATATACTATGGCTACACCTTC	CASRPTGTGAARRGIYYGYTF
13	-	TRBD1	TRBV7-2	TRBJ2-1	TGTGCCAGCAGCTCAGGGGGCGCTAATGAGCAGTTCTTC	CASSSGGANEQFF
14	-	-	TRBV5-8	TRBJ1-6	TGTGCCAGCAATCCCACAGCCTATAATTCACCCCTCCACTTT	CASNPTAYNSPLHF
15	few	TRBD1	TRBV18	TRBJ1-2	TGTGCCAGCTCACTGACCGGGACAGGTGACTATGGCTACACCTTC	CASSLTGTGDYGYTF
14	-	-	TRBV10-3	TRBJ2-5	TGTGCCATCGGAGACAGTCGGAGCGTAGAGACCCAGTACTTC	CAIGDSRSVETQYF
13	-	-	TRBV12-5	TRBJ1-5	TGTGCTAGTGGTTCCGACATCAATCAGCCCCAGCATTTT	CASGSDINQPQHF
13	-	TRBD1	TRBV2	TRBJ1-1	TGTGCCAGCGGGGGACAGTCGAACACTGAAGCTTTCTTT	CASGGQSNTEAFF
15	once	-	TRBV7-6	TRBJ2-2	TGTGCCAGCAGCTTTTCAGGGGTAGGGTCCGGGGAGCTGTTTTTT	CASSFSGVGSGELFF
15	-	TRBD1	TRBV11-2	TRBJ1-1	TGTGCCAGCAGGGGGACCGGGACAGCGAACACTGAAGCTTTCTTT	CASRGTGTANTEAFF
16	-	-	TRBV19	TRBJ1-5	TGTGCCAGTAGTATCGGCACTTACTATAGCAATCAGCCCCAGCATTTT	CASSIGTYYSNQPQHF
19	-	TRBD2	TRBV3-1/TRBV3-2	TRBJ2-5	TGTGCCAGCAGCCCTATCGTCTTTGGGAGCGGGGGACCCCTTAGGACCCAGTACTTC	CASSPIVFGSGGPLRTQYF